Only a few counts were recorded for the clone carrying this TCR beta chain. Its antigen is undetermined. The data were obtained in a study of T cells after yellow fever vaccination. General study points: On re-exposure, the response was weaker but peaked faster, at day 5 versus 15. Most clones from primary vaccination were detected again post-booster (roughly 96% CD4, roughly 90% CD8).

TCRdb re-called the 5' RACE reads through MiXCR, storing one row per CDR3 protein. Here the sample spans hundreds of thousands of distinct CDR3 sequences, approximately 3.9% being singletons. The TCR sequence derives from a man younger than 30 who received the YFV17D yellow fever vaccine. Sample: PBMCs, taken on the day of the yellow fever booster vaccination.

The CDR3: CASGRSGGNTGELFF. The CDR3 bases are TGTGCCAGCGGTCGGAGCGGGGGTAACACCGGGGAGCTGTTTTTT. The chain joins TRBV6-2 or TRBV6-3 to TRBJ2-2; 8 nucleotides align to TRBD2. V was pared by 8 bases and J by 2 bases, with 7 bases of the junction left unmatched. Looked up from germline, CDR1 is MNHEY and CDR2 is SVGEGT. The CDR3 length is 15 residues.